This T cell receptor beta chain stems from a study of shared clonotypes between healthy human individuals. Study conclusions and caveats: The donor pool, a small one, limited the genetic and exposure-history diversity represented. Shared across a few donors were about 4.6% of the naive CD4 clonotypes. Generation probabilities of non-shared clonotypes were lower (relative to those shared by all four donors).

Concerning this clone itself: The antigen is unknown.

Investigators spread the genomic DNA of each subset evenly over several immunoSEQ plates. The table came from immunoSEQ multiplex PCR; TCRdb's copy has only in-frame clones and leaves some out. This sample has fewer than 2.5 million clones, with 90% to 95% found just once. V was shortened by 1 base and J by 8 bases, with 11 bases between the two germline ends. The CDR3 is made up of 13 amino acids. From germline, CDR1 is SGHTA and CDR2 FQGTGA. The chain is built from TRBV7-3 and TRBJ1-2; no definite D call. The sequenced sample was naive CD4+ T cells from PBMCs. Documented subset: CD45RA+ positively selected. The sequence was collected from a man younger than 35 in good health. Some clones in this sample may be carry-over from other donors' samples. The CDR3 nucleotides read TGTGCCAGCAGCTTAAGGGCCGAAGGAGGCTACACCTTC. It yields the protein CASSLRAEGGYTF.